This is a list of T cell receptor beta chains from one sample in a study of control samples from healthy donors and cancer patients. Libraries were prepared by immunoSEQ multiplex PCR; TCRdb keeps only in-frame clonotypes and omits some of them. The table has around 7,000 clones, around 82% seen once; the top ten hold less than 35%. Sequencing used PBMCs. These receptors came from a man in his sixties or seventies with lung cancer. CDR3s include the opening cysteine and the closing phenylalanine or tryptophan. A D gene is named only where the DNA matches it firmly. Clone size appears in some rows only: once, few, many, or a class for an expanded clone.

TRBJ2-5 | . | . | TRBV7-2 | CASSPLSGSIIETQYF | TGTGCCAGCAGCCCTCTGTCCGGGAGTATCATAGAGACCCAGTACTTC
TRBJ2-7 | once | . | TRBV9 | CASSPRGAYEQYF | TGTGCCAGCAGCCCACGCGGCGCCTACGAGCAGTACTTC
TRBJ2-7 | . | . | TRBV30 | CAWTQGRGPYEQYF | TGTGCCTGGACGCAGGGCAGGGGACCCTACGAGCAGTACTTC
TRBJ1-2 | . | . | TRBV29-1 | CSVGGGNYGYTF | TGCAGCGTTGGAGGGGGGAACTATGGCTACACCTTC
TRBJ2-2 | once | . | TRBV7-6 | CASSLVRGRDTGELFF | TGTGCCAGCAGCTTAGTCAGGGGCAGGGACACCGGGGAGCTGTTTTTT
TRBJ1-2 | . | . | TRBV28 | CASIRGNYGYTF | TGTGCCAGCATTAGGGGGAACTATGGCTACACCTTC
TRBJ2-5 | . | . | TRBV2 | CASSEFKETQYF | TGTGCCAGCAGTGAATTTAAGGAGACCCAGTACTTC
TRBJ2-7 | . | . | TRBV19 | CASSRQISYEQYF | TGTGCCAGTAGTAGACAGATCTCCTACGAGCAGTACTTC
TRBJ2-1 | . | . | TRBV6-6 | CASSYSDYNEQFF | TGTGCCAGCAGTTACTCGGACTACAATGAGCAGTTCTTC
TRBJ2-7 | . | . | TRBV6-2/TRBV6-3 | CASSYRDEQYF | TGTGCCAGCAGTTACAGGGACGAGCAGTACTTC
TRBJ2-1 | . | . | TRBV11-3 | CASCLFNEQFF | TGTGCCAGCTGTCTCTTCAATGAGCAGTTCTTC
TRBJ1-1 | once | . | TRBV5-4 | CASSFEQNTEAFF | TGTGCCAGCAGCTTCGAGCAGAACACTGAAGCTTTCTTT
TRBJ2-3 | . | TRBD2 | TRBV13 | CASSLALRREGRSLTDTQYF | TGTGCCAGCAGCTTAGCGCTCCGGCGGGAGGGCCGCTCGTTGACCGATACGCAGTATTTT
TRBJ2-7 | few | . | TRBV6-1 | CASSEMRQASYEQYF | TGTGCCAGCAGTGAAATGAGACAGGCCTCCTACGAGCAGTACTTC
TRBJ2-6 | once | . | TRBV29-1 | CSVGQSSGANVLTF | TGCAGCGTTGGGCAAAGCTCTGGGGCCAACGTCCTGACTTTC
TRBJ1-1 | few | TRBD1 | TRBV28 | CAGGTGGLNTEAFF | TGTGCCGGGGGGACAGGGGGCCTGAACACTGAAGCTTTCTTT
TRBJ2-7 | . | TRBD1 | TRBV28 | CASSLGTVSDYEQYF | TGTGCCAGCAGTTTGGGGACAGTAAGTGACTACGAGCAGTACTTC
TRBJ2-3 | . | TRBD2 | TRBV6-6 | CASRLADLTDTQYF | TGTGCCAGCAGGCTAGCGGACCTCACAGATACGCAGTATTTT
TRBJ2-6 | . | TRBD1 | TRBV6-5 | CASRGGKAGANVLTF | TGTGCCAGCAGAGGGGGCAAAGCTGGGGCCAACGTCCTGACTTTC
TRBJ1-1 | . | . | TRBV7-8 | CASSLGTLNTEAFF | TGTGCCAGCAGCTTGGGGACATTGAACACTGAAGCTTTCTTT
TRBJ1-5 | . | . | TRBV6-6 | CASSYSGAGIGQPQHF | TGTGCCAGCAGTTACTCAGGGGCAGGGATTGGTCAGCCCCAGCATTTT
TRBJ2-2 | . | . | TRBV4-3 | CASSQEGVLNTGELFF | TGCGCCAGCAGCCAAGAGGGGGTATTGAACACCGGGGAGCTGTTTTTT
TRBJ2-7 | . | . | TRBV7-2 | CASSRTGWGAVEQYF | TGTGCCAGCAGCCGTACGGGGTGGGGGGCGGTCGAGCAGTACTTC
TRBJ1-1 | . | . | TRBV10-2 | CASIIQDGTEAFF | TGCGCCAGCATCATCCAAGACGGTACTGAAGCTTTCTTT
TRBJ2-3 | . | . | TRBV25-1 | CASSFNSYSQYF | TGTGCCAGCAGTTTCAACAGCTATTCGCAGTATTTT
TRBJ2-6 | . | . | TRBV7-9 | CASSTTTQGSGANVLTF | TGTGCCAGCAGCACTACGACTCAGGGCTCTGGGGCCAACGTCCTGACTTTC
TRBJ1-2 | medium-sized | . | TRBV6-5 | CASSYVGGGYTF | TGTGCCAGCAGTTACGTGGGAGGTGGCTACACCTTC
TRBJ1-6 | once | . | TRBV11-2 | CASSSTGAPLHF | TGTGCCAGCAGCTCGACTGGCGCACCCCTCCACTTT
TRBJ1-5 | . | TRBD1 | TRBV28 | CASSLRGTGWQPQHF | TGTGCCAGCAGTTTAAGGGGGACAGGGTGGCAGCCCCAGCATTTT
TRBJ2-7 | . | . | TRBV6-5 | CASRRSGSSYEQYF | TGTGCCAGCAGACGCAGTGGGAGCTCCTACGAGCAGTACTTC
TRBJ1-2 | once | . | TRBV7-9 | CASTHPGNRGANYGYTF | TGTGCCAGCACTCACCCCGGAAATCGGGGAGCTAACTATGGCTACACCTTC
TRBJ2-7 | . | TRBD1 | TRBV11-2 | CASSLDQGAYEQYF | TGTGCCAGCAGCTTAGATCAGGGGGCGTACGAGCAGTACTTC
TRBJ2-5 | . | . | TRBV6-6 | CASSYTEETQYF | TGTGCCAGCAGTTACACCGAAGAGACCCAGTACTTC
TRBJ1-6 | . | . | TRBV27 | CASNLPSSEGNSPLHF | TGTGCCAGCAATCTCCCCTCTTCGGAGGGAAATTCACCCCTCCACTTT
TRBJ1-2 | few | . | TRBV20-1 | CSDSGSYGYTF | TGCAGTGACTCAGGTAGCTATGGCTACACCTTC
TRBJ2-1 | . | TRBD1 | TRBV29-1 | CSVEKTGTGVGGEQFF | TGCAGCGTTGAGAAAACCGGGACAGGGGTTGGGGGTGAGCAGTTCTTC
TRBJ2-7 | once | TRBD1 | TRBV27 | CASSLSKDRGEQYF | TGTGCCAGCAGTTTATCCAAGGACAGGGGCGAGCAGTACTTC
TRBJ2-5 | . | . | TRBV9 | CASSVGAWARTQETQYF | TGTGCCAGCAGCGTGGGGGCTTGGGCTCGGACGCAAGAGACCCAGTACTTC
TRBJ2-7 | . | TRBD2 | TRBV7-8 | CASSLGGLAGGEQYF | TGTGCCAGCAGCTTAGGCGGGCTAGCGGGAGGCGAGCAGTACTTC